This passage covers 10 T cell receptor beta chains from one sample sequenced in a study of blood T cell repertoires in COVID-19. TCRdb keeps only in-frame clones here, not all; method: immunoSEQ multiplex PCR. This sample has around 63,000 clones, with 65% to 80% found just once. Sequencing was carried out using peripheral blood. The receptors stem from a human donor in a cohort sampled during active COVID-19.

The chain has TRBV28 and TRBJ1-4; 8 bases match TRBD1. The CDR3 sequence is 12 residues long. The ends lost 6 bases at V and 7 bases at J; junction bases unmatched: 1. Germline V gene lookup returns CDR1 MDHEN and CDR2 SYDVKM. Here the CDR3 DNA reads TGTGCCAGCAGGACAGGGGTTGAAAAACTGTTTTTT. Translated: CASRTGVEKLFF.

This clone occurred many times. CDR3 protein: CASSPGEGYNEQFF. The CDR3 DNA sequence: TGTGCCAGCAGCCCAGGGGAGGGTTACAATGAGCAGTTCTTC. V and J are TRBV7-8 and TRBJ2-1, with D possibly TRBD2 on 7 matching bases. Trimming shortened V by 5 bases and J by 4 bases, and 12 bases separated the two germline ends. The CDR3 has 14 amino acids. Per the germline V gene, CDR1 is SGHVS and CDR2 is FQNEAQ.

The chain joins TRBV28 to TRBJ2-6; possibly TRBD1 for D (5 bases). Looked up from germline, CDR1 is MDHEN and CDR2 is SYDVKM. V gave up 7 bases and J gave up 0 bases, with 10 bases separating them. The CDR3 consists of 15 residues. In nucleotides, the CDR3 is TGTGCCAGCACAAAACAGGCCTCTGGGGCCAACGTCCTGACTTTC. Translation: CASTKQASGANVLTF.

CDR3 nucleotides: TGTGCCACCAGCAGAGATACAGGGTTTGAAGCTTTCTTT. Translation gives CATSRDTGFEAFF. V is TRBV15 and J is TRBJ1-1, with D perhaps TRBD1 (6 bases). The V end was cut by 0 bases, the J end by 7 bases, with 9 bases between. Germline-derived CDR1 and CDR2 are LNHNV and YYDKDF (reference sequence). The CDR3 length is 13 residues.

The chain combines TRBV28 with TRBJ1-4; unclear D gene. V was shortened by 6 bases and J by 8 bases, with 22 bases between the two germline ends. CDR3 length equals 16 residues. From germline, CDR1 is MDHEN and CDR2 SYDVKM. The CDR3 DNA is TGTGCCAGCAGCCCCCTGACCGGGTTACGAGGCGAAAAACTGTTTTTT. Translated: CASSPLTGLRGEKLFF.

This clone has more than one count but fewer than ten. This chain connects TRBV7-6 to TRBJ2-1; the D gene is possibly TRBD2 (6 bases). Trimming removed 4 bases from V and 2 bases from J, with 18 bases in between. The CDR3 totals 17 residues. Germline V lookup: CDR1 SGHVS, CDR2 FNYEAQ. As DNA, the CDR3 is TGTGCCAGCAGCTCCATCAAGGTGGGAGGAGCCTACAATGAGCAGTTCTTC. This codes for CASSSIKVGGAYNEQFF.

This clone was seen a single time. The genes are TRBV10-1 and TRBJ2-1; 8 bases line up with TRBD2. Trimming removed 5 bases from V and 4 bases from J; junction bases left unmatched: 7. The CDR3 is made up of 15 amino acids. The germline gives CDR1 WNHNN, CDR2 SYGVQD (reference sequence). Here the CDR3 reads CASSRQSGSYNEQFF. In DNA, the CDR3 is TGCGCCAGCAGTCGTCAAAGCGGGAGTTACAATGAGCAGTTCTTC.

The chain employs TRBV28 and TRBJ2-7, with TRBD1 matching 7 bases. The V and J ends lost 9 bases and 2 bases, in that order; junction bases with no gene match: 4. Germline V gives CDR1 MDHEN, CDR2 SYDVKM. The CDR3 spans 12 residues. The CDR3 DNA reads TGTGCCAGTCTAGGGACAGCCTACGAGCAGTACTTC. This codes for CASLGTAYEQYF. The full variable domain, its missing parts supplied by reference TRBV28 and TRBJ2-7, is DVKVTQSSRYLVKRTGEKVFLECVQDMDHENMFWYRQDPGLGLRLIYFSYDVKMKEKGDIPEGYSVSREKKERFSLILESASTNQTSMYLCASLGTAYEQYFGPGTRLTVT.

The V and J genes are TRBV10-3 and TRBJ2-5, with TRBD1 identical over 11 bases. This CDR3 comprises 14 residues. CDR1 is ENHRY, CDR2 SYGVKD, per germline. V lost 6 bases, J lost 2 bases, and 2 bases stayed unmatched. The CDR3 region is CAIRRDRGQETQYF. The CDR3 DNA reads TGTGCCATCAGAAGGGACAGGGGGCAAGAGACCCAGTACTTC.

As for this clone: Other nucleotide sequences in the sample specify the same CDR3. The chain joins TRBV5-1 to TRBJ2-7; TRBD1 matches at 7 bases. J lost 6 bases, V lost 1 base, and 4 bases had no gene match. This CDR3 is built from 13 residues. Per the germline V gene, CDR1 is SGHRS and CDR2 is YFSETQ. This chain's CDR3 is CASSLTGTAEQYF. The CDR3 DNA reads TGCGCCAGCAGCTTGACAGGGACAGCCGAGCAGTACTTC.